Listed below are T cell receptor beta chains from one sample, sequenced in a study of blood T cell repertoires in COVID-19. Using immunoSEQ multiplex PCR, the repertoire was profiled, and TCRdb retains in-frame clones only, with some absent. The table lists about 120,000 clones, roughly 79% of them singletons, with more than 9% in the top ten. Sequencing was done on a sample of peripheral blood. The receptors shown here come from a human donor in a cohort sampled during active COVID-19. Each CDR3 is given with its conserved first and last residue. Each record gives: J gene, clone size, D gene, V gene, CDR3 DNA, CDR3 protein. D genes are given only for firm matches. Not every row has a clone size; where given, it reads once, few, many or a size class.

>TRBJ2-1|few|NA|TRBV27
TGTGCCAGCGCACAGGGGGGGCATGAGCAGTTCTTC
CASAQGGHEQFF
>TRBJ2-7|NA|NA|TRBV7-2
TGTGCCAGCAGCTTAACATTTCAGGGCCCCTACGAGCAGTACTTC
CASSLTFQGPYEQYF
>TRBJ2-1|NA|TRBD2|TRBV5-1
TGCGCCAGCAGCCCTAGCGGGAGTAATGAGCAGTTCTTC
CASSPSGSNEQFF
>TRBJ2-7|NA|TRBD2|TRBV30
TGTGCCTGGACTCACGGGGGGGGATCCTACGAGCAGTACTTC
CAWTHGGGSYEQYF
>TRBJ2-2|NA|TRBD1|TRBV7-8
TGTGCCAGCAGCTCCGACAGACAGGGCCCGAACACCGGGGAGCTGTTTTTT
CASSSDRQGPNTGELFF
>TRBJ2-7|NA|TRBD1|TRBV27
TGTGCCAGCAGTTCTCCGGGACAGGGTTACGAGCAGTACTTC
CASSSPGQGYEQYF
>TRBJ1-6|NA|NA|TRBV18
TGTGCCAGCTCACAAGCCCCCTATAATTCACCCCTCCACTTT
CASSQAPYNSPLHF
>TRBJ2-1|NA|TRBD2|TRBV6-5
TGTGCCAGCAGCATACTAGCGGGAGGGTTAAATGAGCAGTTCTTC
CASSILAGGLNEQFF
>TRBJ2-3|NA|TRBD2|TRBV5-1
TGCGCCAGCAGCTTAACTAGCGGCCTTAGCACAGATACGCAGTATTTT
CASSLTSGLSTDTQYF
>TRBJ2-7|NA|NA|TRBV7-2
TGTGCCAGCAGCCGCAGATACTATTCTCGCCCCGAGCAGTACTTC
CASSRRYYSRPEQYF
>TRBJ1-2|NA|TRBD1|TRBV11-1
TGTGCCAGCAGCTCGGACAGGGGCTATGGCTACACCTTC
CASSSDRGYGYTF
>TRBJ2-7|NA|TRBD1|TRBV10-3
TGTGCCATCAGGGGGACAGGGGGAGTCTACGAGCAGTACTTC
CAIRGTGGVYEQYF
>TRBJ2-7|NA|TRBD2|TRBV6-5
TGTGCCAGCAGTTACTCGCCTAGCGGGGGGGCTTACGAGCAGTACTTC
CASSYSPSGGAYEQYF
>TRBJ1-2|once|TRBD1|TRBV15
TGTGCCACCAGCAGAAAAAGGACAGGGGATGGCTATGGCTACACCTTC
CATSRKRTGDGYGYTF
>TRBJ2-3|NA|TRBD1|TRBV4-1
TGCGCCAGCAGCCAAGCTAAGACAGGGGTCACAGATACGCAGTATTTT
CASSQAKTGVTDTQYF
>TRBJ2-3|NA|NA|TRBV2
TGTGCCAGCAGTCTGGACCTAGCTGCCGCAGATACGCAGTATTTT
CASSLDLAAADTQYF
>TRBJ2-7|NA|TRBD1|TRBV25-1
TGTGCCAGCAGCCGGGACAGGGCCTACGAGCAGTACTTC
CASSRDRAYEQYF
>TRBJ2-3|NA|NA|TRBV11-2
TGTGCCAGCAGCCAACGGAGAGTCACAGATACGCAGTATTTT
CASSQRRVTDTQYF
>TRBJ1-2|NA|TRBD1|TRBV4-1
TGCGCCAGCAGCCAAGGGCAGGGGGCCGGCTATGGCTACACCTTC
CASSQGQGAGYGYTF
>TRBJ1-3|NA|NA|TRBV5-1
TGCGCCAGCAGCTTGGGTTGGACAGACTCTGGAAACACCATATATTTT
CASSLGWTDSGNTIYF
>TRBJ1-1|NA|NA|TRBV19
TGTGCCAGTAGGAAGACAGCCCCATCCACTGAAGCTTTCTTT
CASRKTAPSTEAFF
>TRBJ2-2|NA|NA|TRBV11-1
TGTGCCAGCAGCTTAAGCGGGAACACCGGGGAGCTGTTTTTT
CASSLSGNTGELFF
>TRBJ1-1|NA|NA|TRBV29-1
TGCAGCGTTGAATTCGGGGGGAACACTGAAGCTTTCTTT
CSVEFGGNTEAFF
>TRBJ2-7|NA|NA|TRBV6-2/TRBV6-3
NA
CASSYSVFGTGIPQF
>TRBJ2-6|NA|NA|TRBV11-1
TGTGCCAGCAGCTTACTGCGCACTGGGGCCAACGTCCTGACTTTC
CASSLLRTGANVLTF
>TRBJ2-7|NA|TRBD2|TRBV5-4
TGTGCCAGCAGCTTGGCCGGGGGGAAGAAGTCCTACGAGCAGTACTTC
CASSLAGGKKSYEQYF
>TRBJ2-7|few|NA|TRBV28
TGTGCCAGCAATGGACAAAACAGCTACGAGCAGTACTTC
CASNGQNSYEQYF
>TRBJ2-7|NA|TRBD2|TRBV7-2
TGTGCCAGCAGCTTAAGGGTGACTAGCGGGCTCTACGAGCAGTACTTC
CASSLRVTSGLYEQYF
>TRBJ1-2|NA|NA|TRBV29-1
TGCAGCGTCGGGGAGGGAAACTATGGCTACACCTTC
CSVGEGNYGYTF
>TRBJ1-1|once|NA|TRBV27
TGTGCCAGCAGGGACCCCACTCTCAGGGCAGACACTGAAGCTTTCTTT
CASRDPTLRADTEAFF
>TRBJ1-6|NA|TRBD1|TRBV7-8
TGTGCCAGCAGCCTCGGGACAGGGCGCAAGTCGAATTCACCCCTCCACTTT
CASSLGTGRKSNSPLHF
>TRBJ1-1|NA|NA|TRBV6-4
TGTGCCAGCAGCCCCAGGGCCATAGACACTGAAGCTTTCTTT
CASSPRAIDTEAFF